A selection of T cell receptor beta chains follows, all from one sample in a study of T cells after yellow fever vaccination. TCRdb processed the 5' RACE reads anew with MiXCR; each CDR3 protein has one entry. The profile shows around 610,000 distinct CDR3 sequences, 13% of them singletons. The sequencing here drew on PBMCs, taken on the day of the yellow fever booster vaccination. The receptors here all came from a man under 40 who received the YFV17D yellow fever vaccine. Each CDR3 is given with its conserved first and last residue. A clone size is listed for some rows: how often the clone was seen (once, few, many), or a class if it is expanded.

CDR3,size,V,J
CSVRTGAGYEQYF,few,TRBV29-1,TRBJ2-7
CASSQDQLGDRQQFF,few,TRBV4-3,TRBJ2-1
CASSQLTGEETQYF,few,TRBV4-3,TRBJ2-5
CAIFPGQGAGEQYF,-,TRBV10-3,TRBJ2-7
CSARGRRGSNQPQHF,-,TRBV20-1,TRBJ1-5
CASSPTGTGLVPEAFF,-,TRBV5-1,TRBJ1-1
CSAMEAGKAKNIQYF,-,TRBV20-1,TRBJ2-4
CASSARAGLAVTDTQYF,few,TRBV14,TRBJ2-3
CASSPPESNQPQHF,few,TRBV7-8,TRBJ1-5
CASRDPSGSRIMGETQYF,few,TRBV9,TRBJ2-5
CASAISEVNEQFF,few,TRBV12-3/TRBV12-4,TRBJ2-1
CSARTSGRWLDTQYF,few,TRBV20-1,TRBJ2-3
CASSHASGGDTDTQYF,few,TRBV5-4,TRBJ2-3
CASSNTVGGETQYF,few,TRBV27,TRBJ2-5
CAGTGRNTGELFF,few,TRBV6-2/TRBV6-3,TRBJ2-2
CSASKLGDTQYF,few,TRBV20-1,TRBJ2-3
CASSLGVGETQYF,many,TRBV7-9,TRBJ2-5
CATSEGGTAKETQYF,few,TRBV24-1,TRBJ2-5
CASSYSTQLFNYGYTF,few,TRBV6-5,TRBJ1-2
CASSPMPAGVRLEQFF,-,TRBV3-1,TRBJ2-1
CASFRVGSLNTQYF,few,TRBV23-1,TRBJ2-3
CASSLTSGRPNTGELFF,-,TRBV7-2,TRBJ2-2
CASSPPTGLNTEAFF,-,TRBV18,TRBJ1-1
CASSRIGQGASGYTF,-,TRBV18,TRBJ1-2
CASSQGLAGATYEQYF,-,TRBV3-1,TRBJ2-7
CASSSTAETNIQYF,-,TRBV5-1,TRBJ2-4
CASSPLGRSGIYNEQFF,-,TRBV7-9,TRBJ2-1
CSVREGNEQFF,few,TRBV29-1,TRBJ2-1
CSAISPRLAKNIQYF,few,TRBV20-1,TRBJ2-4
CASSFQGASTEAFF,-,TRBV6-5,TRBJ1-1
CAWNRDRTDTQYF,many,TRBV30,TRBJ2-3
CASSPHWSPYNEQFF,few,TRBV7-2,TRBJ2-1
CAISEGDFSGGLRETQYF,-,TRBV10-3,TRBJ2-5
CASSLRVDRPYNEQFF,-,TRBV12-3/TRBV12-4,TRBJ2-1
CATRSPGPNEQFF,-,TRBV11-2,TRBJ2-1
CASSPTTSGRALAKNIQYF,few,TRBV18,TRBJ2-4
CASSSLADFYEQYF,-,TRBV7-8,TRBJ2-7
CASSSPASISYEQYF,-,TRBV6-2/TRBV6-3,TRBJ2-7
CASSPTGGNTGELFF,-,TRBV19,TRBJ2-2
CASSTTGSSYEQYF,-,TRBV5-1,TRBJ2-7
CASSGTGYGGLPLHF,few,TRBV27,TRBJ1-6
CASSPSGGRAGEQYF,-,TRBV7-7,TRBJ2-7
CASSTYAAVESQYF,-,TRBV7-2,TRBJ2-5
CATNKDSYNEQFF,-,TRBV7-9,TRBJ2-1
CASSPSGGVVRYEQYF,few,TRBV3-1,TRBJ2-7
CASTPPSGSYEQYF,-,TRBV6-2/TRBV6-3,TRBJ2-7